A selection of T cell receptor beta chains follows, all from one sample in a study of early T cells in non-severe SARS-CoV-2 infection. TCRdb itself ran the 5' RACE reads through MiXCR, one entry per CDR3 protein. This table has around 99,000 distinct CDR3 sequences, around 10% appearing once. Sequenced sample: whole blood. These receptors were obtained from an adult who was a healthcare worker with PCR-confirmed SARS-CoV-2 infection or an uninfected control (not recorded which). Each CDR3 is given with its conserved first and last residue. The D gene is left open where the match is weak. Clone size is shown for a subset of rows, as once, few, many or a class of expanded clone.

d_call,clone_size,j_call,cdr3_length,v_call,cdr3_aa,cdr3_nt
.,.,TRBJ1-5,15,TRBV20-1,CSARDQGDTNQPQHF,TGCAGTGCTAGAGACCAAGGGGACACCAATCAGCCCCAGCATTTT
.,.,TRBJ2-5,13,TRBV20-1,CSARAGGEETQYF,TGCAGTGCTAGAGCTGGCGGTGAAGAGACCCAGTACTTC
.,many,TRBJ2-7,12,TRBV20-1,CSARDGDYEQYF,TGCAGTGCTAGAGATGGAGACTACGAGCAGTACTTC
.,.,TRBJ1-4,14,TRBV5-1,CASSLGTSNEKLFF,TGCGCCAGCAGTCTCGGAACGAGTAATGAAAAACTGTTTTTT
TRBD2,.,TRBJ2-1,14,TRBV4-1,CASSLAGAHNEQFF,TGCGCCAGCAGCCTAGCGGGAGCCCACAATGAGCAGTTCTTC
.,many,TRBJ2-4,15,TRBV6-6,CASSHSRQGANIQYF,TGTGCCAGCAGTCATTCGCGCCAGGGTGCAAACATTCAGTACTTC
.,.,TRBJ2-5,15,TRBV28,CASSRGTVRGETQYF,TGTGCCAGCAGCCGCGGGACGGTGCGCGGAGAGACCCAGTACTTC
TRBD2,.,TRBJ2-3,16,TRBV20-1,CSAEGLAGGGADTQYF,TGCAGTGCGGAGGGACTAGCAGGGGGAGGCGCAGATACGCAGTATTTT
.,few,TRBJ2-7,11,TRBV6-2/TRBV6-3,CASSYPTEQYF,TGTGCCAGCAGCTATCCCACCGAGCAGTACTTC
.,few,TRBJ1-1,14,TRBV12-3/TRBV12-4,CASTVGTLNTEAFF,TGTGCCAGCACCGTAGGGACATTGAACACTGAAGCTTTCTTT
.,few,TRBJ1-5,15,TRBV19,CASNEGGRPYQPQHF,TGTGCCAGTAACGAGGGTGGGAGACCCTATCAGCCCCAGCATTTT
.,many,TRBJ2-7,16,TRBV14,CASSQDRRGFSYEQYF,TGTGCCAGCAGCCAAGATAGGAGGGGCTTCTCCTACGAGCAGTACTTC
.,.,TRBJ2-3,14,TRBV6-5,CASSPLERSDTQYF,TGTGCCAGCAGTCCACTGGAACGGTCAGATACGCAGTATTTT
.,few,TRBJ2-1,14,TRBV28,CASKGGGFYNEQFF,TGTGCCAGCAAGGGGGGGGGCTTCTACAATGAGCAGTTCTTC
.,.,TRBJ1-1,15,TRBV30,CAWSVRGEVNTEAFF,TGTGCCTGGAGTGTAAGAGGTGAGGTGAACACTGAAGCTTTCTTT
.,few,TRBJ2-1,14,TRBV11-3,CASSLNGVSSEQFF,TGTGCCAGCAGCTTAAATGGGGTTTCCAGTGAGCAGTTCTTC
TRBD1,many,TRBJ2-3,14,TRBV5-1,CASSFAGGEDTQYF,TGCGCCAGCAGCTTTGCAGGGGGCGAAGATACGCAGTATTTT
.,few,TRBJ2-5,12,TRBV20-1,CSPIFYGETQYF,TGCAGTCCGATTTTCTACGGCGAGACCCAGTACTTC
.,many,TRBJ1-2,12,TRBV6-5,CASGPYGYGYTF,TGTGCCAGCGGGCCTTATGGCTATGGCTACACCTTC
.,.,TRBJ2-7,14,TRBV7-9,CASSETDGSYEQYF,TGTGCCAGCAGCGAGACCGACGGATCCTACGAGCAGTACTTC
TRBD2,.,TRBJ2-7,15,TRBV11-2,CASSLEPSGSGEQYF,TGTGCCAGCAGCTTAGAGCCTAGCGGGAGCGGCGAGCAGTACTTC
.,many,TRBJ2-7,13,TRBV12-3/TRBV12-4,CASSPPAVHEQYF,TGTGCCAGCAGCCCCCCTGCGGTCCACGAGCAGTACTTC
TRBD2,many,TRBJ2-3,17,TRBV4-3,CASSQDFRLAVTDTQYF,TGCGCCAGCAGCCAAGATTTCCGGCTAGCGGTCACAGATACGCAGTATTTT
TRBD2,.,TRBJ2-5,14,TRBV29-1,CSVARDGGSETQYF,TGCAGCGTTGCTCGGGACGGGGGGTCAGAGACCCAGTACTTC
TRBD2,many,TRBJ2-1,15,TRBV5-1,CASSVGLAVGNEQFF,TGCGCCAGCAGCGTTGGACTAGCGGTGGGGAATGAGCAGTTCTTC
.,many,TRBJ2-5,13,TRBV7-3,CASSLTPEETQYF,TGTGCCAGCAGCTTAACTCCGGAAGAGACCCAGTACTTC
TRBD1,few,TRBJ2-5,16,TRBV6-5,CASPENRDRALETQYF,TGTGCCAGTCCCGAAAACAGGGACAGGGCTTTGGAGACCCAGTACTTC
TRBD2,few,TRBJ2-7,15,TRBV4-2,CASSQGRTSGSEQYF,TGTGCCAGCAGCCAAGGTCGCACTAGCGGCTCCGAGCAGTACTTC
.,.,TRBJ2-7,13,TRBV25-1,CASSIPSTLEQYF,TGTGCCAGCTCCATTCCCTCTACGCTCGAGCAGTACTTC
.,many,TRBJ2-1,14,TRBV11-2,CASSLSSPINEQFF,TGTGCCAGCAGCTTATCCTCCCCCATCAATGAGCAGTTCTTC
TRBD1,few,TRBJ2-3,14,TRBV24-1,CATSDIPTGDTQYF,TGTGCCACCAGTGATATACCGACAGGGGATACGCAGTATTTT
TRBD2,many,TRBJ2-5,16,TRBV7-8,CASSFTSGGGLETQYF,TGTGCCAGCAGTTTCACTAGCGGAGGGGGTTTAGAGACCCAGTACTTC
.,few,TRBJ1-2,11,TRBV2,CASSVNYGYTF,TGTGCCAGCAGTGTTAACTATGGCTACACCTTC
.,few,TRBJ2-1,15,TRBV28,CASSLTAGARNEQFF,TGTGCCAGCAGTTTAACGGCTGGCGCTAGGAATGAGCAGTTCTTC
.,few,TRBJ1-6,13,TRBV7-2,CASSLVPNSPLHF,TGTGCCAGCAGCTTAGTTCCTAATTCACCCCTCCACTTT
.,many,TRBJ2-2,13,TRBV5-4,CASSLFLTGELFF,TGTGCCAGCAGCTTGTTTTTGACCGGGGAGCTGTTTTTT
.,.,TRBJ2-3,15,TRBV9,CASSAELAPTDTQYF,TGTGCCAGCAGCGCAGAACTAGCCCCAACAGATACGCAGTATTTT
.,once,TRBJ1-4,15,TRBV7-2,CASSSRGGIREKLFF,TGTGCCAGCAGCTCGCGGGGGGGCATCAGAGAAAAACTGTTTTTT
.,few,TRBJ1-5,15,TRBV7-2,CASSLEGNSNQPQHF,TGTGCCAGCAGCTTAGAAGGGAATAGCAATCAGCCCCAGCATTTT
TRBD2,few,TRBJ2-5,15,TRBV20-1,CSASKASGRRETQYF,TGCAGTGCTAGTAAGGCTAGCGGGAGGAGAGAGACCCAGTACTTC
.,many,TRBJ2-1,16,TRBV20-1,CSARGSGGLSYNEQFF,TGCAGTGCCAGGGGGTCGGGGGGACTGTCTTACAATGAGCAGTTCTTC
.,.,TRBJ2-7,20,TRBV18,CASSPKPGGYPDYGRYEQYF,TGTGCCAGCTCACCCAAACCTGGGGGTTACCCGGACTATGGGCGCTACGAGCAGTACTTC
TRBD2,.,TRBJ2-3,16,TRBV7-2,CASSFPSGRASDTQYF,TGTGCCAGCAGCTTTCCTAGCGGGAGGGCCTCAGATACGCAGTATTTT
TRBD2,few,TRBJ2-2,16,TRBV9,CASSPRLAGATGELFF,TGTGCCAGCAGCCCCCGACTAGCGGGAGCCACCGGGGAGCTGTTTTTT
.,many,TRBJ2-5,14,TRBV4-1,CASSQDLEIGTQYF,TGCGCCAGCAGCCAAGATCTGGAGATAGGGACCCAGTACTTC
TRBD2,.,TRBJ2-2,15,TRBV5-1,CASSWDYPNTGELFF,TGCGCCAGCAGCTGGGACTACCCGAACACCGGGGAGCTGTTTTTT